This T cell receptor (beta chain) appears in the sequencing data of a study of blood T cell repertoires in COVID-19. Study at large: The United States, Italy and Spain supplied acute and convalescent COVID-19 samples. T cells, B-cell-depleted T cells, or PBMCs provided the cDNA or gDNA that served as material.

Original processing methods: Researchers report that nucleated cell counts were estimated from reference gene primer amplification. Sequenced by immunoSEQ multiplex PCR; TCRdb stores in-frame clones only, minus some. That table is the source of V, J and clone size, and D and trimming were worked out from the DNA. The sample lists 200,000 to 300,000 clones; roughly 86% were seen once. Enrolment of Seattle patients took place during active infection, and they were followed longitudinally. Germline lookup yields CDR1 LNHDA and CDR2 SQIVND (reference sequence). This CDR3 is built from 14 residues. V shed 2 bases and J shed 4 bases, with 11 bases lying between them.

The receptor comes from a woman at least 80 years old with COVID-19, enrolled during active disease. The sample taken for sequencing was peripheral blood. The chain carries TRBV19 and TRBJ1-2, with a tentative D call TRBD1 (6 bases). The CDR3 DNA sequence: TGTGCCAGTAGTATAAGGGACACGCCCTATGGCTACACCTTC. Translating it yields CASSIRDTPYGYTF. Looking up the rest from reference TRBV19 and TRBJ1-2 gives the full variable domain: DGGITQSPKYLFRKEGQNVTLSCEQNLNHDAMYWYRQDPGQGLRLIYYSQIVNDFQKGDIAEGYSVSREKKESFPLTVTSAQKNPTAFYLCASSIRDTPYGYTFGSGTRLTVV.